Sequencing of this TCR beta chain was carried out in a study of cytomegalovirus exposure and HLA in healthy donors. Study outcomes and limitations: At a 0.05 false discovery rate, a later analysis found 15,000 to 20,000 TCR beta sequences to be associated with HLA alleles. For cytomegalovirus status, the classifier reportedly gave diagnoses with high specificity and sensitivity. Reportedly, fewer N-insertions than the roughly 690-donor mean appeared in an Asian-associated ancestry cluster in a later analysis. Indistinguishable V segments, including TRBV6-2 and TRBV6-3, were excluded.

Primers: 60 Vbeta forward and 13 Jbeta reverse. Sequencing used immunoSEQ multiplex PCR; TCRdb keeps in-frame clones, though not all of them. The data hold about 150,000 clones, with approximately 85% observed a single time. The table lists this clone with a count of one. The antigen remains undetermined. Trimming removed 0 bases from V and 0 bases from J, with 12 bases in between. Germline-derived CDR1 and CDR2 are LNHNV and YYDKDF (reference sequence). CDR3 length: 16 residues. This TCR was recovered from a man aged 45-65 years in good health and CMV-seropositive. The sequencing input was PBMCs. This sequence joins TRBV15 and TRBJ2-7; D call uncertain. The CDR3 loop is CATSRDYSSSSYEQYF. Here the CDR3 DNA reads TGTGCCACCAGCAGAGATTATAGTAGTTCCTCCTACGAGCAGTACTTC.